The entry below gives a single T cell receptor beta chain sequence along with its context. V gave up 3 bases and J gave up 6 bases, with 12 bases separating them. The CDR3 has 12 residues. Per germline, CDR1 DFQATT and CDR2 SNEGSKA (reference sequence). This entry belongs to a study of CD8 T cells in ankylosing spondylitis. The TCR beta libraries were generated through quantitative 5'-RACE incorporating molecular barcodes. Using its own MiXCR run on the 5' RACE reads, TCRdb lists one record per CDR3 protein. The profile shows nearly 250,000 distinct CDR3 sequences, over 30% of them singletons. Source material: blood, either unsorted or a sorted T cell fraction (not recorded which). The receptor's source is a male donor with ankylosing spondylitis or in good health (not recorded which). This rearrangement joins TRBV20-1 to TRBJ2-7; D remains ambiguous. The CDR3 sequence: CSARSWSPEQYF. Written as DNA, the CDR3 is TGCAGTGCTAGGTCTTGGTCGCCCGAGCAGTACTTC.